Listed here are 5 T cell receptor beta chains from one sample, sequenced in a study of T cell changes during pregnancy in multiple sclerosis. Here immunoSEQ multiplex PCR was the method, and the copy in TCRdb shows in-frame clones only, minus some. The sample consists of roughly 60,000 clones, around 96% of them appearing once. This material consisted of CD8+ T cells from peripheral blood mononuclear cells, taken after pregnancy. Receptors originate from a female donor with multiple sclerosis, enrolled in a pregnancy study.

This clone came up once. The rearrangement links TRBV13 to TRBJ2-3, with a tentative D call TRBD1 (6 bases). Germline V gene lookup returns CDR1 PRHDT and CDR2 FYEKMQ (reference sequence). V gave up 1 base and J gave up 2 bases, with 19 bases separating them. This CDR3 comprises 18 residues. The CDR3 DNA follows: TGTGCCAGCAGCTTAGTCAGGGGTAAGGAAGATTTCACAGATACGCAGTATTTT. Amino acids: CASSLVRGKEDFTDTQYF.

This clone has a single count. J is TRBJ1-1 and V is TRBV29-1; 8 nucleotides match TRBD1. There are 14 residues in the CDR3. Trimming removed 4 bases from V and 0 bases from J; junction bases left unmatched: 4. Germline CDR1 reads SQVTM; CDR2 reads ANQGSEA. CDR3 loop: CSVGRTGMNTEAFF. CDR3 sequence (DNA): TGCAGCGTTGGTAGGACAGGGATGAACACTGAAGCTTTCTTT.

The V gene is TRBV6-1, the J gene TRBJ1-1, with unresolved D. This CDR3 region has 12 residues. Trimming removed 7 bases at V and 8 bases at J, with 14 bases between. CDR1 is MNHNS and CDR2 is SASEGT in the germline V gene. This CDR3 is CASTPGGGEAFF. CDR3 sequence (DNA): TGTGCCAGCACCCCGGGTGGAGGGGAAGCTTTCTTT.

The chain joins TRBV28 to TRBJ2-3, with 8 bases that match TRBD1. The CDR3 contains 15 residues. The V and J ends lost 1 base and 4 bases, in that order; junction bases with no gene match: 4. Germline V gene data show CDR1 as MDHEN and CDR2 as SYDVKM. The CDR3 is CASSLLQGAPDTQYF. The DNA for the CDR3 is TGTGCCAGCAGTTTATTGCAGGGGGCCCCAGATACGCAGTATTTT.

The J gene is TRBJ1-1, the V gene TRBV19; 7 positions agree with TRBD1. CDR3 length equals 12 residues. From germline, CDR1 is LNHDA and CDR2 SQIVND (reference sequence). J was trimmed by 5 bases and V by 8 bases; bases with no gene match: 5. For the CDR3, the DNA is TGTGCCAGTTTAGGGGGCTGGACTGAAGCTTTCTTT. Translating it yields CASLGGWTEAFF.